These 18 T cell receptor delta chains share one sample of origin, sequenced in a study of Vδ1+ human thymocytes. The study's findings and limits: Thymic TRG and TRD repertoires appeared highly polyclonal, with Gaussian CDR3 length distributions.

Their recognized antigens are unknown. RNA was extracted from the cells and then reverse transcribed. CDR3 amplicons came from multiplex PCR with pooled V-gene forward and constant-region reverse primers. TCRdb reanalysed the multiplex PCR reads via CATT. The sample includes 70,000 or so delta-chain clones, 30% to 40% of them seen just once. Input material: Vdelta1+ gamma-delta thymocytes from the thymus. Subset indicated: FACS-sorted CD3+ TCRalphabeta- TCRVdelta1+ TCRVdelta2- thymocytes. Receptor source: a boy under three years old who had congenital heart surgery.

V gene TRDV1 combines with J gene TRDJ1; 8 bases agree with TRDD3. The CDR3 consists of 23 residues. Germline CDR1 is TSWWSYY and CDR2 is QGS. V lost 0 bases to trimming and J lost 5 bases; unmatched junction nucleotides: 29. The CDR3 region has the DNA TGTGCTCTTGGGGAACTACTTCCGGTTGAAGGGAACTACTGGGGGGGTACAGTGGATAAACTCATCTTT. Translation gives CALGELLPVEGNYWGGTVDKLIF.

This clone has just a few counts. The chain links TRDV2 to TRDJ1; 12 nucleotides line up with TRDD3. The length of the CDR3 is 22 residues. V gave up 1 base and J gave up 3 bases; unmatched junction bases: 23. Germline V CDR1 and CDR2: GEAIGNYY, EKD. CDR3 in DNA: TGTGCCTGTGACACGATTTTGTACTGGGGGATACCTGGTTGGTTGGGAGCCGATAAACTCATCTTT. This translates into CACDTILYWGIPGWLGADKLIF.

The rearrangement joins TRDV1 to TRDJ1, with D perhaps matching TRDD3 (6 bases). In germline, CDR1 is TSWWSYY, CDR2 QGS. This CDR3 contains 20 residues. V was cut by 4 bases and J by 0 bases, with 27 bases left in between. The CDR3 nucleotides read TGTGCTCTTGGGGCTGAAGGGGCCGGGGGAGCAAGGGGGTACACCGATAAACTCATCTTT. Residues: CALGAEGAGGARGYTDKLIF.

By frequency in the sample, this clone is medium-sized (0.01 to 0.1%). The chain joins TRDV2 to TRDJ1; D is unresolved. V was trimmed by 3 bases and J by 5 bases, leaving 12 bases between them. The CDR3 is 13 amino acids. CDR1 and CDR2 (germline): GEAIGNYY, EKD. For the CDR3, the DNA is TGTGCCTGTGACCCGGCCATTTTGGATAAACTCATCTTT. Translation: CACDPAILDKLIF.

The rearrangement links TRDV1 to TRDJ1; 10 bases map to TRDD3. Germline V gene data show CDR1 as TSWWSYY and CDR2 as QGS. The V segment lost 2 bases and the J segment 0 bases; nucleotides outside the gene matches: 18. The CDR3 contains 21 residues. CDR3 sequence: CALGEFPFGGWGITDTDKLIF. In DNA form, the CDR3 reads TGTGCTCTTGGGGAATTTCCCTTCGGGGGCTGGGGGATAACCGACACCGATAAACTCATCTTT.

The chain carries TRDV1 and TRDJ1; the match to TRDD3 covers 9 bases. Germline V CDR1 and CDR2: TSWWSYY, QGS. CDR3 size: 21 residues. V trimming: 1 base; J trimming: 8 bases; junction bases outside the gene matches: 26. Here the CDR3 reads CALGEPPGFLGGYPHEGKLIF. The CDR3 DNA follows: TGTGCTCTTGGGGAACCCCCAGGGTTTTTGGGGGGATACCCCCATGAAGGGAAACTCATCTTT.

The gene calls are TRDV1 and TRDJ1; D may correspond to TRDD2 or TRDD3 (7 bases each). This CDR3 is built from 22 residues. Between the trimmed V and J ends, which lost 3 bases and 0 bases, there was a span of 32 bases. In germline, CDR1 is TSWWSYY, CDR2 QGS. CDR3: CALGDLPFSSFRRTGDTDKLIF. CDR3 bases: TGTGCTCTTGGGGACCTTCCTTTTAGCTCCTTCCGTCGTACTGGGGACACCGATAAACTCATCTTT.

This clone was seen a handful of times. The gene calls are TRDV1 and TRDJ1; tentative D call: TRDD3 (6 bases). The V gene's germline CDR1 is TSWWSYY and CDR2 QGS. CDR3 length equals 17 residues. Trimming took 5 bases from V and 6 from J, leaving 25 bases between them. The CDR3 nucleotides are TGTGCTCTTGGGTGCCTTCATCCGGGCATGGGGATCCATAAACTCATCTTT. It yields the protein CALGCLHPGMGIHKLIF.

This clone came up a few times. Other DNA sequences of this sample code for an identical CDR3. The chain has TRDV1 and TRDJ1; 9 bases fit TRDD3. The J segment lost 2 bases and the V segment lost 2 bases, leaving 24 bases of the junction unmatched. Looked up from germline, CDR1 is TSWWSYY and CDR2 is QGS. The CDR3 spans 22 residues. The CDR3: CALGETRGPPATNWGTTDKLIF. CDR3 coding DNA: TGTGCTCTTGGGGAAACTCGTGGACCTCCAGCTACGAACTGGGGGACGACCGATAAACTCATCTTT.

The chain joins TRDV1 to TRDJ1; D is undetermined. V was pared by 3 bases and J by 5 bases, with 13 bases between. CDR1 and CDR2 (germline): TSWWSYY, QGS. The CDR3 extends over 14 amino acids. Here the CDR3 DNA reads TGTGCTCTTGGGGACGGGCCTCCCAAGGATAAACTCATCTTT. It yields the protein CALGDGPPKDKLIF.

The chain carries TRDV1 and TRDJ1; 12 positions match TRDD3. Unmatched junction bases numbered 15, after V lost 9 bases and J lost 4 bases. CDR1 is TSWWSYY and CDR2 is QGS in the germline V gene. This CDR3 is 17 amino acids long. CDR3 residues: CALSFLLRWGIRDKLIF. The CDR3, as DNA: TGTGCTCTCAGTTTCCTACTCCGCTGGGGGATACGCGATAAACTCATCTTT.

A few counts support this clone. This chain connects TRDV1 to TRDJ1; D is undetermined. This CDR3 has 21 amino acids. Trimming stripped 2 bases from V and 0 bases from J, with 28 bases between. Germline CDR1 is TSWWSYY and CDR2 is QGS. The CDR3 protein is CALGEGLGRSARNSHTDKLIF. The DNA for the CDR3 is TGTGCTCTTGGGGAAGGTCTTGGAAGATCAGCCCGTAATTCCCACACCGATAAACTCATCTTT.

The chain has TRDV1 and TRDJ1, with D possibly TRDD2 on 5 matching bases. The CDR3 covers 17 residues. Trimming removed 4 bases from V and 0 bases from J, with 18 bases in between. Germline assignment: CDR1 TSWWSYY and CDR2 QGS. The CDR3 DNA sequence: TGTGCTCTTGGGGGGCCTCGGTTCCTGGCCTACACCGATAAACTCATCTTT. Translating gives CALGGPRFLAYTDKLIF.

This sequence joins TRDV1 and TRDJ1; TRDD3 matches at 8 bases. V trimming: 8 bases; J trimming: 0 bases; junction bases outside the gene matches: 8. The germline CDR1 and CDR2 sequences are TSWWSYY and QGS. The CDR3 has 15 residues. The CDR3 DNA reads as TGTGCTCTTTCCGACTGGGGGGCGTACACCGATAAACTCATCTTT. Translation gives CALSDWGAYTDKLIF.

The rearrangement links TRDV1 to TRDJ1; 11 bases are a match to TRDD3. In germline, CDR1 is TSWWSYY, CDR2 QGS. The CDR3 spans 21 residues. The trim removed 2 bases at V and 0 bases at J, leaving 17 bases unmatched. The CDR3 loop is CALGESPTPMGDTGNTDKLIF. Written as DNA, the CDR3 is TGTGCTCTTGGGGAATCTCCTACGCCTATGGGGGATACGGGTAACACCGATAAACTCATCTTT.

This clone occurred a few times. V and J are TRDV1 and TRDJ2, with TRDD3 matching 9 bases. The CDR3 extends over 18 amino acids. Germline loops: CDR1 TSWWSYY, CDR2 QGS. V lost 4 bases to trimming and J lost 7 bases; unmatched junction nucleotides: 16. The CDR3 bases are TGTGCTCTTGGGGGATCCTTCCACGGTACTGGGGGAGGAGCACAACTCTTCTTT. It codes for CALGGSFHGTGGGAQLFF.

The V gene is TRDV1, the J gene TRDJ1; 12 bases are shared with TRDD3. Germline V gene data show CDR1 as TSWWSYY and CDR2 as QGS. J lost 4 bases, V lost 5 bases, and 14 bases had no gene match. CDR3 length equals 18 residues. DNA for the CDR3: TGTGCTCTTGGGCCCCGTTCCTACTGGGGGATACCCTACGATAAACTCATCTTT. Translated: CALGPRSYWGIPYDKLIF.

Comments on this clone: Different DNA sequences within this sample yield the same CDR3. The chain joins TRDV1 to TRDJ1, with D tentatively TRDD3 (5 bases). Germline loops: CDR1 TSWWSYY, CDR2 QGS. CDR3 length: 15 amino acids. V dropped 1 base and J dropped 7 bases, with 16 bases sitting between them. The CDR3: CALGEPPGLGTKLIF. The DNA for the CDR3 is TGTGCTCTTGGGGAACCCCCCGGCCTGGGTACTAAACTCATCTTT.